Following are 4 T cell receptor beta chains from one sample sequenced in a study of T cells after yellow fever vaccination. Each CDR3 protein gets one entry after TCRdb re-called the 5' RACE reads with MiXCR. The sample includes some 120,000 distinct CDR3 sequences, more than 7.5% seen only once; the top ten take 30% to 40%. The source material was CD8+ T cells sorted from PBMCs, sampled on the day of the yellow fever booster vaccination. The receptor source for this set is a man aged 18 to 30 who received the YFV17D yellow fever vaccine.

This clonotype was picked up a small number of times. V usage is TRBV27 and J usage is TRBJ1-6; D uncertain. The CDR3 runs 16 residues. The V gene's germline CDR1 is MNHEY and CDR2 SMNVEV (reference sequence). V was trimmed by 4 bases and J by 9 bases, leaving 19 bases between them. In nucleotides, the CDR3 is TGTGCCAGCAGTTCACCCGGGCCCCAAGTAGGTTCACCCCTCCACTTT. Translating gives CASSSPGPQVGSPLHF.

This clonotype was recorded a few times. The chain links TRBV9 to TRBJ2-1; 10 bases line up with TRBD2. V was clipped by 2 bases and J by 6 bases; unmatched bases: 8. The length of the CDR3 is 16 residues. CDR1 and CDR2 (germline): SGDLS, YYNGEE. The CDR3 sequence: CASSVCLAGVCNEQFF. CDR3 nucleotides: TGTGCCAGCAGCGTCTGCCTAGCGGGGGTTTGCAATGAGCAGTTCTTC.

This rearrangement joins TRBV27 to TRBJ1-1; D might be TRBD1 (6 bases). The CDR3 length is 13 residues. CDR1 and CDR2 (germline): MNHEY, SMNVEV (reference sequence). V was trimmed by 3 bases and J by 13 bases, leaving 18 bases between them. Written as DNA, the CDR3 is TGTGCCAGCAGTTTCCGGCAGGGGAGTATTGGTTTCTTT. Residues: CASSFRQGSIGFF.

The chain employs TRBV7-2 and TRBJ2-1; 9 bases line up with TRBD2. Trimming cost V 1 base and J 5 bases; bases outside gene matches: 3. Germline CDR1 SGHTA, CDR2 FQGNSA. The CDR3 totals 15 residues. CDR3 coding DNA: TGTGCCAGCAGCTTAGGAGGCGGGGGGGACAATGAGCAGTTCTTC. Its translation: CASSLGGGGDNEQFF.